This paragraph covers one TCR beta chain sequence. This entry comes from a study of blood T cell repertoires in COVID-19. Profiling relied on immunoSEQ multiplex PCR, and the TCRdb table lists in-frame clones only, not all of them. The sample lists about 400,000 clones; about 87% were seen once. Germline V lookup: CDR1 SGHRS, CDR2 YFSETQ. The CDR3 has 15 amino acids. V was clipped by 4 bases and J by 8 bases; unmatched bases: 11. The source is a human donor in a cohort sampled during active COVID-19. Sequences were obtained from peripheral blood. This chain connects TRBV5-1 to TRBJ1-5; 8 bases agree with TRBD1. The CDR3 sequence is CASSLAGGLIEPQHF. CDR3 DNA sequence: TGCGCCAGCAGCCTAGCAGGGGGCCTTATTGAGCCCCAGCATTTT.